These 13 T cell receptor beta chains share one sample of origin, sequenced in a study of blood T cell repertoires in COVID-19. TCRdb's copy holds only in-frame clones and misses some; the assay was immunoSEQ multiplex PCR. The sample lists fewer than 400,000 clones; more than 85% were seen once. The source material was peripheral blood. The receptors come from a human donor in a cohort sampled during active COVID-19.

This clone was seen only once. This chain links TRBV19 with TRBJ1-5; no definite D call. Germline V gives CDR1 LNHDA, CDR2 SQIVND (reference sequence). CDR3 length: 15 residues. V was trimmed by 4 bases and J by 5 bases, leaving 15 bases between them. In DNA form, the CDR3 reads TGTGCCAGTAGTAGGCCCGGCGTGGGCCATCAGCCCCAGCATTTT. Protein sequence: CASSRPGVGHQPQHF.

The chain uses TRBV30 and TRBJ2-5; D might be TRBD2 (6 bases). CDR1 is GTSNPN and CDR2 is SVGIG in the germline V gene (reference sequence). Trimming left V 4 bases short and J 4 bases short, with 19 bases between. CDR3 size: 15 residues. The CDR3 is CAWTIKGPGVETQYF. The CDR3 coding sequence is TGTGCCTGGACCATCAAGGGGCCGGGGGTAGAGACCCAGTACTTC. The whole variable domain, filled in from reference TRBV30 and TRBJ2-5, reads SQTIHQWPATLVQPVGSPLSLECTVEGTSNPNLYWYRQAAGRGLQLLFYSVGIGQISSEVPQNLSASRPQDRQFILSSKKLLLSDSGFYLCAWTIKGPGVETQYFGPGTRLLVL.

The chain combines TRBV5-4 with TRBJ1-3; D is perhaps TRBD1 (5 bases). Trimming took 2 bases from V and 8 from J, leaving 14 bases between them. Germline CDR1 is SGHNT and CDR2 is YYREEE (reference sequence). This CDR3 is built from 14 residues. The CDR3: CASSFETEGDTIYF. In DNA, the CDR3 is TGTGCCAGCAGCTTCGAGACAGAAGGCGACACCATATATTTT.

The chain is built from TRBV11-1 and TRBJ2-5; weak D call: TRBD1 (5 bases). Germline V gene lookup returns CDR1 SGHAT and CDR2 FQDESV (reference sequence). The V gene lost 8 bases and the J gene lost 0 bases, with 16 bases spanning the gap. This CDR3 spans 15 amino acids. CDR3 nucleotide sequence: TGTGCCAGCGGGTTGACAGATTCCTACCAAGAGACCCAGTACTTC. This sequence encodes CASGLTDSYQETQYF.

This chain joins TRBV19 and TRBJ1-4; 7 bases are a match to TRBD1. V dropped 5 bases and J dropped 5; count of bases not matched to a gene: 8. CDR1 and CDR2 (germline): LNHDA, SQIVND (reference sequence). This CDR3 is built from 15 residues. The CDR3 here is CASSPPGQLNEKLFF. For the CDR3, the DNA is TGTGCCAGTAGTCCTCCGGGACAGCTAAATGAAAAACTGTTTTTT. Based on the CDR3 plus reference TRBV19 and TRBJ1-4, the full variable domain is DGGITQSPKYLFRKEGQNVTLSCEQNLNHDAMYWYRQDPGQGLRLIYYSQIVNDFQKGDIAEGYSVSREKKESFPLTVTSAQKNPTAFYLCASSPPGQLNEKLFFGSGTQLSVL.

V usage is TRBV30 and J usage is TRBJ2-7, with 9 bases identical to TRBD2. Germline V lookup: CDR1 GTSNPN, CDR2 SVGIG (reference sequence). The V and J ends lost 3 bases and 3 bases, in that order; junction bases with no gene match: 3. There are 13 residues in the CDR3. The CDR3 protein is CAWRTSGFYEQYF. DNA for the CDR3: TGTGCCTGGAGGACTAGCGGATTCTACGAGCAGTACTTC.

This chain connects TRBV7-9 to TRBJ2-7, with a possible D match to TRBD2 (6 bases). V lost 6 bases to trimming and J lost 3 bases, with 12 bases between them. The germline V gene encodes CDR1 SEHNR and CDR2 FQNEAQ (reference sequence). This CDR3 has 13 residues. The CDR3 bases are TGTGCCAGCAGTTGGGGGGTGGGCTACGAGCAGTACTTC. The encoded protein is CASSWGVGYEQYF.

The chain links TRBV5-1 to TRBJ2-1; D might be TRBD2 (6 bases). The CDR3 sequence is 13 residues long. The germline V gene has CDR1 SGHRS and CDR2 YFSETQ. Trimming left V 0 bases short and J 10 bases short, with 11 bases between. The CDR3 loop reads CASSLGLDWEQFF. DNA for the CDR3: TGCGCCAGCAGCTTGGGACTAGATTGGGAGCAGTTCTTC.

The gene calls are TRBV7-9 and TRBJ1-5, with 10 bases that match TRBD1. The V gene's germline CDR1 is SEHNR and CDR2 FQNEAQ (reference sequence). V dropped 4 bases and J dropped 4; count of bases not matched to a gene: 1. This CDR3 comprises 14 residues. The CDR3 sequence is CASSSGQGNQPQHF. The CDR3 DNA reads as TGTGCCAGCAGCTCGGGACAGGGGAATCAGCCCCAGCATTTT.

The chain couples TRBV5-1 to TRBJ1-4; TRBD1 matches 7 bases. Germline assignment: CDR1 SGHRS and CDR2 YFSETQ. This CDR3 is built from 18 residues. J was trimmed by 0 bases and V by 0 bases; bases with no gene match: 8. The chain's CDR3 is CASSLGGQIRATNEKLFF. CDR3 DNA sequence: TGCGCCAGCAGCTTGGGGGGACAGATCCGAGCAACTAATGAAAAACTGTTTTTT.

The gene calls are TRBV5-1 and TRBJ1-2, with D possibly matching TRBD1 (5 bases). Trimming took 4 bases from V and 6 from J, leaving 16 bases between them. The CDR3 consists of 14 residues. Germline lookup yields CDR1 SGHRS and CDR2 YFSETQ. The CDR3 nucleotides read TGCGCCAGCAGCCCAGGGACTCCAGAGGATGGCTACACCTTC. Translating gives CASSPGTPEDGYTF.

The rearrangement links TRBV2 to TRBJ2-4, with 7 bases that match TRBD1. With 5 bases clipped from V and 0 bases from J, the junction kept 4 bases outside the gene matches. This CDR3 contains 15 residues. The germline V gene encodes CDR1 SNHLY and CDR2 FYNNEI. CDR3 sequence reads: CASSRDRLAKNIQYF. The CDR3 nucleotides are TGTGCCAGCAGTAGGGACAGACTAGCCAAAAACATTCAGTACTTC.

The rearrangement joins TRBV27 to TRBJ2-1, with 7 positions matching TRBD1. V was pared by 6 bases and J by 4 bases, with 21 bases of the junction left unmatched. The CDR3 loop spans 19 amino acids. Germline V gives CDR1 MNHEY, CDR2 SMNVEV (reference sequence). CDR3 bases: TGTGCCAGCAGGCCCCGACAGGGAAGACAGGGTTATGGGTACAATGAGCAGTTCTTC. Translated: CASRPRQGRQGYGYNEQFF.